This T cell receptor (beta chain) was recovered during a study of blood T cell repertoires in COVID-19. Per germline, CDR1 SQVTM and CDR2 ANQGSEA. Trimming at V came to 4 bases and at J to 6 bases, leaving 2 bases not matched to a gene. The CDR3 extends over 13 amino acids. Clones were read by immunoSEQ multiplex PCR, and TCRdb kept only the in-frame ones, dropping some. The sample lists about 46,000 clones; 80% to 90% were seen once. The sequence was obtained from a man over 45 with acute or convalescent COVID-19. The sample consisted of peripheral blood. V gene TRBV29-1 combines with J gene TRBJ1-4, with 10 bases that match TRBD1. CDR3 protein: CSVGGQGDEKLFF. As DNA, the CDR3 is TGCAGCGTTGGTGGACAGGGGGATGAAAAACTGTTTTTT.